The 22 T cell receptor beta chains in this list originate from one sample, sequenced in a study of shared clonotypes between healthy human individuals. Assay used: immunoSEQ multiplex PCR; TCRdb lists only in-frame clones, some missing. The table has approximately 2,000,000 clones, 80% to 95% seen once. Sequences were obtained from naive CD4+ T cells from PBMCs. Subset indicated: CD45RA+ positively selected. These receptor sequences come from a young man in good health. Some clones in this sample may be carry-over from other donors' samples.

The sample holds one count of this clone. This chain connects TRBV7-2 to TRBJ2-3, with D perhaps TRBD2 (6 bases). V was shortened by 5 bases and J by 3 bases, with 12 bases between the two germline ends. The CDR3 is 14 residues long. The germline V gene has CDR1 SGHTA and CDR2 FQGNSA. CDR3 nucleotide sequence: TGTGCCAGCAGCACAGGACTAAATACAGATACGCAGTATTTT. Residues: CASSTGLNTDTQYF.

The chain has TRBV28 and TRBJ2-7; 10 positions match TRBD1. The CDR3 extends over 15 amino acids. V lost 4 bases, J lost 1 base, and 4 bases stayed unmatched. Looked up from germline, CDR1 is MDHEN and CDR2 is SYDVKM. CDR3 in DNA: TGTGCCAGCAGTTCATGGGGACAGGGGTCCTACGAGCAGTACTTC. As protein: CASSSWGQGSYEQYF.

The V and J genes are TRBV7-8 and TRBJ2-7; possibly TRBD1 for D (5 bases). Trimming took off 5 bases at V and 6 bases at J, with 17 bases between the two ends. The germline V gene encodes CDR1 SGHVS and CDR2 FQNEAQ. The CDR3 has 14 amino acids. Here the CDR3 DNA reads TGTGCCAGCAGCCATATAGGGGATAGGAGCGAGCAGTACTTC. Its protein product is CASSHIGDRSEQYF. The full variable domain, its missing parts supplied by reference TRBV7-8 and TRBJ2-7, is GAGVSQSPRYKVAKRGQDVALRCDPISGHVSLFWYQQALGQGPEFLTYFQNEAQLDKSGLPSDRFFAERPEGSVSTLKIQRTQQEDSAVYLCASSHIGDRSEQYFGPGTRLTVT.

This sequence joins TRBV6-1 and TRBJ2-3; no clear D. The germline V gene encodes CDR1 MNHNS and CDR2 SASEGT. CDR3 length equals 14 residues. V gave up 4 bases and J gave up 1 base, with 9 bases separating them. The CDR3 region has the DNA TGTGCCAGCAGTGGGGCAGGCCGCACAGATACGCAGTATTTT. Protein product: CASSGAGRTDTQYF.

This clone has a handful of counts. Other DNA sequences in this sample translate to the same CDR3. The chain links TRBV30 to TRBJ1-5; D is ambiguous. Trimming cost V 0 bases and J 3 bases, with 9 bases left between them. This CDR3 is 14 amino acids long. Germline CDR1 reads GTSNPN; CDR2 reads SVGIG (reference sequence). The CDR3 region is CAWSVRGNNQPQHF. The CDR3, as DNA: TGTGCCTGGAGTGTTCGGGGTAACAATCAGCCCCAGCATTTT.

The V and J genes are TRBV28 and TRBJ2-3; TRBD2 aligns across 9 bases. This CDR3 has 15 amino acids. The V gene's germline CDR1 is MDHEN and CDR2 SYDVKM. V was pared by 5 bases and J by 2 bases, with 5 bases of the junction left unmatched. The CDR3 spells CASSETSGYTDTQYF. CDR3 bases: TGTGCCAGCAGTGAGACTAGCGGATACACAGATACGCAGTATTTT. Drawing the rest from reference TRBV28 and TRBJ2-3, the complete variable domain is DVKVTQSSRYLVKRTGEKVFLECVQDMDHENMFWYRQDPGLGLRLIYFSYDVKMKEKGDIPEGYSVSREKKERFSLILESASTNQTSMYLCASSETSGYTDTQYFGPGTRLTVL.

The chain couples TRBV25-1 to TRBJ2-7; D might be TRBD1 or TRBD2, each matching 5 bases. This CDR3 comprises 16 residues. Germline CDR1 MGHDK, CDR2 SYGVNS. V lost 0 bases to trimming and J lost 4 bases, with 16 bases between them. CDR3 in DNA: TGTGCCAGCAGTGAATATGGGGCAGGTTCGGGGTACGAGCAGTACTTC. It is translated as CASSEYGAGSGYEQYF.

CDR3 amino acids: CASSWGQGAYGYTF. Written as DNA, the CDR3 is TGTGCCAGCAGTTGGGGACAGGGGGCGTATGGCTACACCTTC. The chain couples TRBV28 to TRBJ1-2, with 12 positions matching TRBD1. This CDR3 has 14 residues. The V gene's germline CDR1 is MDHEN and CDR2 SYDVKM. The V and J ends lost 4 bases and 5 bases, in that order; junction bases with no gene match: 2.

The CDR3 nucleotides are TGTGCCAGCAGCTTAGATCTACAGCCTAACTACGAGCAGTACTTC. Translated, it gives CASSLDLQPNYEQYF. The V gene is TRBV11-2, the J gene TRBJ2-7; D unclear. The V gene's germline CDR1 is SGHAT and CDR2 FQNNGV. This CDR3 has 15 amino acids. Trimming pared 0 bases from V and 3 bases from J, leaving 12 bases between.

This sequence joins TRBV11-2 and TRBJ1-3, with D unclear. The CDR3 totals 16 residues. The germline V gene has CDR1 SGHAT and CDR2 FQNNGV. Trimming took off 1 base at V and 0 bases at J, with 10 bases between the two ends. In nucleotides, the CDR3 is TGTGCCAGCAGCTTAGGGGCAGACTTCTCTGGAAACACCATATATTTT. As protein: CASSLGADFSGNTIYF.

V gene TRBV30 combines with J gene TRBJ1-2; weak D call: TRBD1 (5 bases). The CDR3 has 11 residues. Germline CDR1 and CDR2: GTSNPN and SVGIG (reference sequence). The V end was cut by 4 bases, the J end by 8 bases, with 11 bases between. Here the CDR3 reads CAWTQALGYTF. As DNA, the CDR3 is TGTGCCTGGACACAGGCTCTCGGCTACACCTTC.

This rearrangement joins TRBV6-1 to TRBJ1-4; D not certain. Germline V gene data show CDR1 as MNHNS and CDR2 as SASEGT. V lost 6 bases and J 8 bases, leaving 7 bases between the germline ends. This CDR3 has 11 amino acids. CDR3 protein: CASSAGEKLFF. The CDR3 nucleotides are TGTGCCAGCAGCGCGGGAGAAAAACTGTTTTTT.

The genes are TRBV2 and TRBJ2-3, with 8 bases aligning to TRBD2. The length of the CDR3 is 15 residues. Germline CDR1 reads SNHLY; CDR2 reads FYNNEI. The V segment lost 7 bases and the J segment 4 bases; nucleotides outside the gene matches: 10. The CDR3: CASNLGGLVPDTQYF. For the CDR3, the DNA is TGTGCCAGCAACCTCGGGGGACTAGTGCCAGATACGCAGTATTTT.

The genes are TRBV18 and TRBJ1-1, with D possibly TRBD1 on 5 matching bases. This CDR3 is 15 amino acids long. The V end was cut by 3 bases, the J end by 3 bases, with 14 bases between. The germline CDR1 and CDR2 sequences are KGHSH and LQKENI. The chain's CDR3 is CASSPTYQGHTEAFF. In nucleotides, the CDR3 is TGTGCCAGCTCACCCACATACCAGGGCCACACTGAAGCTTTCTTT.

The V call is TRBV6-1, the J call TRBJ2-5; D may be TRBD1 or TRBD2 (5 bases each). The assigned J gene may be wrong: the sequence end matches TRBJ2-7 better. From germline, CDR1 is MNHNS and CDR2 SASEGT. The CDR3 consists of 13 residues. CDR3 region: CASRDLGTTEQYF. CDR3 bases: TGTGCCAGCAGGGACCTCGGGACCACCGAGCAGTACTTC.

V and J are TRBV28 and TRBJ2-1; TRBD1 or TRBD2 may be the D gene (6 bases each). Deletions cut 2 bases from V and 5 bases from J, with 19 bases between. The germline gives CDR1 MDHEN, CDR2 SYDVKM. CDR3 length: 17 residues. The CDR3 DNA reads TGTGCCAGCAGTTTACCGCTGGGGGGCGGGCCAAACAATGAGCAGTTCTTC. Protein product: CASSLPLGGGPNNEQFF. The complete variable domain, with remaining parts taken from reference TRBV28 and TRBJ2-1, reads DVKVTQSSRYLVKRTGEKVFLECVQDMDHENMFWYRQDPGLGLRLIYFSYDVKMKEKGDIPEGYSVSREKKERFSLILESASTNQTSMYLCASSLPLGGGPNNEQFFGPGTRLTVL.

The V and J genes are TRBV18 and TRBJ2-3, with TRBD2 matching over 16 bases. Looked up from germline, CDR1 is KGHSH and CDR2 is LQKENI. There are 18 residues in the CDR3. Germline trimming cut 3 bases from V and 6 bases from J; bases unmatched to any gene: 9. CDR3 sequence: CASSPPGLAGGPVDTQYF. The CDR3 DNA sequence: TGTGCCAGCTCACCTCCGGGACTAGCGGGAGGGCCCGTGGATACGCAGTATTTT.

With regard to this clone: The same CDR3 is also encoded by other DNA sequences in this sample. The chain combines TRBV5-6 with TRBJ2-7, with D perhaps assigned TRBD1 or TRBD2 (5 bases each). V was cut by 4 bases and J by 2 bases, with 10 bases left in between. Germline CDR1 SGHDT, CDR2 YYEEEE. The CDR3 loop spans 13 amino acids. CDR3 sequence: CASSPGRAYEQYF. The DNA for the CDR3 is TGTGCCAGCAGCCCGGGACGCGCCTACGAGCAGTACTTC. Full variable domain (outside the CDR3, taken from reference TRBV5-6 and TRBJ2-7): DAGVTQSPTHLIKTRGQQVTLRCSPKSGHDTVSWYQQALGQGPQFIFQYYEEEERQRGNFPDRFSGHQFPNYSSELNVNALLLGDSALYLCASSPGRAYEQYFGPGTRLTVT.

In nucleotides, the CDR3 is TGTGCCAGCAGTTTATCATCAGGTTTCACTGAAGCTTTCTTT. Its translation is CASSLSSGFTEAFF. The gene calls are TRBV28 and TRBJ1-1; D remains unclear. The V end lost 1 base, the J end lost 4 bases, and 10 bases lay between the germline ends. The CDR3 consists of 14 residues. Per germline, CDR1 MDHEN and CDR2 SYDVKM. Supplemented by reference TRBV28 and TRBJ1-1, the full variable domain reads DVKVTQSSRYLVKRTGEKVFLECVQDMDHENMFWYRQDPGLGLRLIYFSYDVKMKEKGDIPEGYSVSREKKERFSLILESASTNQTSMYLCASSLSSGFTEAFFGQGTRLTVV.

The V gene is TRBV27, the J gene TRBJ2-5; D possibly corresponds to TRBD1 (6 bases). Trimming took off 6 bases at V and 4 bases at J, with 15 bases between the two ends. The CDR3 contains 14 residues. Per the germline V gene, CDR1 is MNHEY and CDR2 is SMNVEV (reference sequence). The chain's CDR3 is CASRPNREGETQYF. The CDR3 coding sequence is TGTGCCAGCAGACCAAACAGGGAAGGAGAGACCCAGTACTTC.

V is TRBV29-1 and J is TRBJ2-7; D assignment may be TRBD1 or TRBD2 (6 bases each). Germline V gives CDR1 SQVTM, CDR2 ANQGSEA. The V and J ends lost 3 bases and 0 bases respectively, with 12 bases between them. This CDR3 contains 14 residues. CDR3 nucleotides: TGCAGCGTTGACGGGGGCTCCTACTCCTACGAGCAGTACTTC. The encoded protein is CSVDGGSYSYEQYF.

The chain joins TRBV15 to TRBJ2-5, with D possibly matching TRBD2 (5 bases). This CDR3 is 14 amino acids long. V dropped 3 bases and J dropped 5 bases, with 13 bases sitting between them. The germline gives CDR1 LNHNV, CDR2 YYDKDF (reference sequence). The CDR3 DNA is TGTGCCACCAGCAGGGACTCGGGATACGAGACCCAGTACTTC. Its protein product is CATSRDSGYETQYF.